This entry lists 21 T cell receptor beta chains sequenced from one sample in a study of cytomegalovirus exposure and HLA in healthy donors. TCRdb's copy holds only in-frame clones and misses some; the assay was immunoSEQ multiplex PCR. The data show about 63,000 clones, with 95% seen just once and about 6.5% held by the top ten. What was sequenced was PBMCs. The receptor source for this set is a woman between 18 and 30 years old in good health and CMV-seropositive.

The chain carries TRBV29-1 and TRBJ2-7, with D perhaps TRBD1 (5 bases). Trimming stripped 4 bases from V and 4 bases from J, with 11 bases between. CDR1 is SQVTM, CDR2 ANQGSEA, per germline. The CDR3 covers 12 residues. CDR3 in DNA: TGCAGCGTTGTGGAGCAGGGATACGAGCAGTACTTC. It is translated as CSVVEQGYEQYF.

The chain is built from TRBV28 and TRBJ2-7; 8 bases line up with TRBD1. Per germline, CDR1 MDHEN and CDR2 SYDVKM. The ends lost 6 bases at V and 2 bases at J; junction bases unmatched: 3. This CDR3 spans 13 amino acids. The CDR3 here is CASRTGAAYEQYF. The CDR3 DNA reads TGTGCCAGCAGGACAGGGGCGGCCTACGAGCAGTACTTC.

This chain uses TRBV29-1 with TRBJ1-2, with 9 bases that match TRBD1. CDR3 size: 14 residues. With 3 bases clipped from V and 7 bases from J, the junction kept 9 bases outside the gene matches. Germline assignment: CDR1 SQVTM and CDR2 ANQGSEA. In DNA, the CDR3 is TGCAGCGTTGAGCGCGGGACAGGGACCTCTGGCTACACCTTC. This translates into CSVERGTGTSGYTF.

CDR3 sequence (DNA): TGTGCCAGCAGTGCTCTTGGCGGTAACAATCAGCCCCAGCATTTT. It yields the protein CASSALGGNNQPQHF. V and J are TRBV2 and TRBJ1-5; D is ambiguous. The CDR3 sequence is 15 residues long. The V and J ends lost 4 bases and 3 bases respectively, with 13 bases between them. CDR1 is SNHLY and CDR2 is FYNNEI in the germline V gene.

The V gene is TRBV9, the J gene TRBJ2-7, with D unresolved. CDR1 and CDR2 (germline): SGDLS, YYNGEE. Deletions cut 0 bases from V and 0 bases from J, with 7 bases between. This CDR3 is built from 14 residues. For the CDR3, the DNA is TGTGCCAGCAGCGTAGGAGGCCACTCCTACGAGCAGTACTTC. This sequence encodes CASSVGGHSYEQYF.

V is TRBV11-2 and J is TRBJ1-2; TRBD1 matches at 7 bases. The CDR3 is 15 amino acids. Trimming removed 5 bases from V and 7 bases from J; junction bases left unmatched: 13. Germline loops: CDR1 SGHAT, CDR2 FQNNGV. The CDR3 reads CASSPRQGSVSGYTF. The CDR3 nucleotides read TGTGCCAGCAGCCCAAGACAGGGTAGTGTATCTGGCTACACCTTC.

The sample holds one count of this clone. The chain is built from TRBV19 and TRBJ2-5; no firm D call. Per the germline V gene, CDR1 is LNHDA and CDR2 is SQIVND (reference sequence). The CDR3 sequence is 15 residues long. V shed 4 bases and J shed 2 bases, with 14 bases lying between them. The CDR3, as DNA: TGTGCCAGTAGTAGGGCAGAGACCCCTCAAGAGACCCAGTACTTC. Amino acids: CASSRAETPQETQYF.

CDR3 nucleotide sequence: TGTGCCACCAGCAGTGGGAGACTAGCGAGGGATGAGCAGTTCTTC. It yields the protein CATSSGRLARDEQFF. This chain joins TRBV15 and TRBJ2-1; 8 nucleotides agree with TRBD2. Germline V gene sequence: CDR1 LNHNV, CDR2 YYDKDF (reference sequence). J gave up 8 bases and V 3 bases, and 9 bases lay outside the gene matches. The CDR3 length is 15 residues. The full variable domain, rest sourced from reference TRBV15 and TRBJ2-1, is DAMVIQNPRYQVTQFGKPVTLSCSQTLNHNVMYWYQQKSSQAPKLLFHYYDKDFNNEADTPDNFQSRRPNTSFCFLDIRSPGLGDTAMYLCATSSGRLARDEQFFGPGTRLTVL.

The chain carries TRBV10-3 and TRBJ2-1, with 7 nucleotides matching TRBD2. The CDR3 loop spans 17 amino acids. With 3 bases clipped from V and 6 bases from J, the junction kept 14 bases outside the gene matches. Germline V gene lookup returns CDR1 ENHRY and CDR2 SYGVKD. The CDR3 reads CAISDIKRDLLGNEQFF. The CDR3 nucleotides read TGTGCCATCAGTGATATCAAGCGGGACCTTCTGGGCAATGAGCAGTTCTTC.

J is TRBJ2-7 and V is TRBV9; 8 bases are a match to TRBD2. The CDR3 is made up of 16 amino acids. Germline CDR1 is SGDLS and CDR2 is YYNGEE. V was pared by 4 bases and J by 0 bases, with 9 bases of the junction left unmatched. The CDR3 here is CASSPGRDSPSYEQYF. In nucleotides, the CDR3 is TGTGCCAGCAGCCCCGGGAGGGACTCACCCTCCTACGAGCAGTACTTC.

In this sample, this clone turned up once. The rearrangement uses TRBV7-3 and TRBJ2-3; 7 nucleotides match TRBD1. Germline V gene lookup returns CDR1 SGHTA and CDR2 FQGTGA. Unmatched junction bases numbered 5, after V lost 5 bases and J lost 0 bases. This CDR3 spans 15 amino acids. Here the CDR3 reads CASSADRHSTDTQYF. DNA for the CDR3: TGTGCCAGCAGCGCGGACAGGCATAGCACAGATACGCAGTATTTT.

The rearrangement uses TRBV9 and TRBJ2-1, with 7 nucleotides matching TRBD1. The germline V gene encodes CDR1 SGDLS and CDR2 YYNGEE. CDR3 length equals 17 residues. V lost 0 bases and J lost 4; bases outside the gene matches: 10. The CDR3 DNA is TGTGCCAGCAGCGTAGCTCCCCAGGGGGAGACATACAATGAGCAGTTCTTC. This translates into CASSVAPQGETYNEQFF.

The gene calls are TRBV27 and TRBJ2-1, with 11 bases that match TRBD2. The CDR3 totals 19 residues. Germline lookup yields CDR1 MNHEY and CDR2 SMNVEV (reference sequence). The trim removed 1 base at V and 5 bases at J, leaving 13 bases unmatched. DNA for the CDR3: TGTGCCAGCAGTTTATATTCAATTTTAGCGGGGGGGCTCGACAATGAGCAGTTCTTC. It codes for CASSLYSILAGGLDNEQFF.

V usage is TRBV7-3 and J usage is TRBJ1-1; tentative D call: TRBD1 (6 bases). Trimming stripped 2 bases from V and 1 base from J, with 8 bases between. Germline V gene lookup returns CDR1 SGHTA and CDR2 FQGTGA. This CDR3 has 14 residues. The DNA for the CDR3 is TGTGCCAGCAGCTTAGAAGGGGGGAACACTGAAGCTTTCTTT. It encodes CASSLEGGNTEAFF.

V and J are TRBV2 and TRBJ1-5, with D perhaps matching TRBD1 (5 bases). Trimming removed 2 bases from V and 9 bases from J, with 17 bases in between. CDR1 and CDR2 from the germline V gene are SNHLY and FYNNEI. The CDR3 runs 15 residues. The CDR3 reads CASSEILAGSSPQHF. CDR3 nucleotides: TGTGCCAGCAGTGAAATCTTGGCAGGGTCCTCGCCCCAGCATTTT. Combining the CDR3 with reference TRBV2 and TRBJ1-5 gives the whole variable domain EPEVTQTPSHQVTQMGQEVILRCVPISNHLYFYWYRQILGQKVEFLVSFYNNEISEKSEIFDDQFSVERPDGSNFTLKIRSTKLEDSAMYFCASSEILAGSSPQHFGDGTRLSIL.

The chain has TRBV2 and TRBJ1-2; the D gene is possibly TRBD1 (6 bases). This CDR3 has 15 amino acids. The V end lost 3 bases, the J end lost 4 bases, and 15 bases lay between the germline ends. Per germline, CDR1 SNHLY and CDR2 FYNNEI. The CDR3 spells CASSEASRGGYGYTF. The CDR3 DNA sequence: TGTGCCAGCAGTGAGGCCAGCAGGGGTGGCTATGGCTACACCTTC. Filled out from reference TRBV2 and TRBJ1-2, the complete variable domain reads EPEVTQTPSHQVTQMGQEVILRCVPISNHLYFYWYRQILGQKVEFLVSFYNNEISEKSEIFDDQFSVERPDGSNFTLKIRSTKLEDSAMYFCASSEASRGGYGYTFGSGTRLTVV.

The chain joins TRBV7-2 to TRBJ1-2, with a weak D call TRBD1 (6 bases). The V end lost 3 bases, the J end lost 7 bases, and 18 bases lay between the germline ends. Germline V CDR1 and CDR2: SGHTA, FQGNSA. The CDR3 is 15 residues long. CDR3 sequence (DNA): TGTGCCAGCAGCTTCGACCTGGTAGGGGGTCGTGGCTACACCTTC. It codes for CASSFDLVGGRGYTF.

V usage is TRBV30 and J usage is TRBJ1-5, with 12 bases matching TRBD1. The CDR3 spans 19 residues. Germline V lookup: CDR1 GTSNPN, CDR2 SVGIG (reference sequence). Trimming took 3 bases from V and 3 from J; bases not matched to a gene: 15. The CDR3 DNA is TGTGCCTGGAGCCTGAATTCGGGACAGGGGGCTACTTTCAATCAGCCCCAGCATTTT. Its protein is CAWSLNSGQGATFNQPQHF. Filled out from reference TRBV30 and TRBJ1-5, the complete variable domain reads SQTIHQWPATLVQPVGSPLSLECTVEGTSNPNLYWYRQAAGRGLQLLFYSVGIGQISSEVPQNLSASRPQDRQFILSSKKLLLSDSGFYLCAWSLNSGQGATFNQPQHFGDGTRLSIL.

This clone was observed a single time. The V call is TRBV21-1, the J call TRBJ2-7; the table calls TRBD1, which could not be checked here. TRBV21-1 is annotated as a pseudogene. CDR3 length: 18 residues. The CDR3 region has the DNA TGTGCCAGCAGCAAATGGAGATTAGGGCGGGACAGACCTTACGAGCAGTACTTC. This translates into CASSKWRLGRDRPYEQYF.

This chain connects TRBV19 to TRBJ1-6; D is possibly TRBD1 (6 bases). This CDR3 has 15 amino acids. Trimming took off 3 bases at V and 10 bases at J, with 16 bases between the two ends. Germline V gives CDR1 LNHDA, CDR2 SQIVND (reference sequence). The CDR3 nucleotides read TGTGCCAGTAGTATGACAGGAAGGGGAGACTCACCCCTCCACTTT. As protein: CASSMTGRGDSPLHF.

The chain carries TRBV5-1 and TRBJ1-1; TRBD1 matches 9 bases. Germline loops: CDR1 SGHRS, CDR2 YFSETQ. CDR3 length: 15 residues. V shed 0 bases, J shed 4 bases, and the junction held 4 bases outside the gene matches. In DNA form, the CDR3 reads TGCGCCAGCAGCTTGGGGGACAGGGTCGTCACTGAAGCTTTCTTT. It specifies CASSLGDRVVTEAFF.